What follows is one T cell receptor beta chain and its context. Its target is unknown. In blood CD8+ and CD4+ T cells, TCR beta underwent sequencing. The source of the sample is a study of CD8 T cells in Susac syndrome. Random hexamers were used to reverse transcribe about 0.5 to 1 ug of RNA. TCRdb reprocessed the immunoSEQ multiplex PCR reads via MiXCR and lists one record per CDR3 protein. The profile shows tens of thousands of distinct CDR3 sequences, roughly 96% of them singletons. Notes on the study in general: In total CD8+ repertoires, around 15 Susac-specific public clones were found, and CD8+ TEMRA repertoires had roughly five.

Trimming took off 0 bases at V and 1 base at J, with 10 bases between the two ends. Germline CDR1 and CDR2: SGHNT and YYREEE (reference sequence). The CDR3 spans 15 residues. Sequencing was carried out using CD8+ T cells from PBMCs. The rearrangement joins TRBV5-4 to TRBJ1-1, with a weak D call TRBD1 (6 bases). The TCR was taken from a human donor with Susac syndrome. CDR3 residues: CASSLVGTQNTEAFF. Here the CDR3 DNA reads TGTGCCAGCAGCTTGGTTGGGACACAGAACACTGAAGCTTTCTTT.